The sequence of this T cell receptor (beta chain) was determined in a study of shared clonotypes between healthy human individuals. Genomic DNA from each subset was divided evenly over several immunoSEQ plates. Using immunoSEQ multiplex PCR, the repertoire was profiled, and TCRdb retains in-frame clones only, with some absent. The sample yields 980,000 or so clones, 60% to 85% seen once. The source material was memory CD4+ T cells sorted from blood. Regarding subset: CD45RA-negative fraction. The receptor's source is a man between 18 and 35 years old in good health.

The CDR3 region has the DNA TGTGCCAGCTCACCAAGTAGCGGGGGAGTCACCGGGGAGCTGTTTTTT. Encoded protein: CASSPSSGGVTGELFF. The chain has TRBV18 and TRBJ2-2; TRBD2 matches at 9 bases. Per the germline V gene, CDR1 is KGHSH and CDR2 is LQKENI. The CDR3 covers 16 residues. Losses at the gene ends were 2 bases for V and 4 bases for J; bases not matched to a gene: 5.